This paragraph covers one TCR beta chain sequence. The antigen remains undetermined. Per the germline V gene, CDR1 is SGHTA and CDR2 is FQGNSA. The V and J ends lost 5 bases and 1 base, in that order; junction bases with no gene match: 12. This CDR3 comprises 17 residues. Libraries were prepared by immunoSEQ multiplex PCR; TCRdb keeps only in-frame clonotypes and omits some of them. The sample carries around 60,000 clones, over 75% recorded once. Peripheral blood came from all dose cohorts at three timepoints. This specimen belongs to a study of OX40 agonist ivuxolimab in advanced cancers. About the study: Age averaged around 60 years (range about 20 to 80), and around 87% were male.

Study conclusions and caveats: Patients with a partial response at 0.1-3.0 mg/kg had among the lowest clonal expansion. Mean expanded clone counts were higher in CD8+ than CD4+ T cells.

The sequence was collected from an adult with an advanced solid tumor such as melanoma, head and neck, liver or kidney cancer. The sample was CD4+ or CD8+ T cells sorted from blood, taken in a trial of the OX40 agonist ivuxolimab. The chain recombines TRBV7-2 with TRBJ2-7; 9 positions agree with TRBD1. The CDR3 sequence: CASSRDRVGVGSYEQYF. In nucleotides, the CDR3 is TGTGCCAGCAGCCGGGACAGGGTAGGCGTCGGGTCCTACGAGCAGTACTTC.